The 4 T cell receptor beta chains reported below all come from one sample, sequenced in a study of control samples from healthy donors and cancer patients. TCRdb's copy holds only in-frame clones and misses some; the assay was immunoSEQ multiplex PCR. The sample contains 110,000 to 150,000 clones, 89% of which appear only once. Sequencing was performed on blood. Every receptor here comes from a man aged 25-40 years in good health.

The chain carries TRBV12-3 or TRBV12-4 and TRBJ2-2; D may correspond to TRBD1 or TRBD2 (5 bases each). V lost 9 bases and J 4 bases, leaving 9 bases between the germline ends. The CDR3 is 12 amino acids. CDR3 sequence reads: CASGGPTGELFF. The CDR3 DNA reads TGTGCCAGTGGGGGACCCACCGGGGAGCTGTTTTTT.

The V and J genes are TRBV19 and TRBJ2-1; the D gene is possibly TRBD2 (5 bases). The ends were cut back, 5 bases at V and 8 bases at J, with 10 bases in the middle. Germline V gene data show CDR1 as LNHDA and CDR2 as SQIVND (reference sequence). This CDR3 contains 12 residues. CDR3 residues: CASSPPADEQFF. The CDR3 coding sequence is TGTGCCAGTAGTCCCCCAGCGGATGAGCAGTTCTTC. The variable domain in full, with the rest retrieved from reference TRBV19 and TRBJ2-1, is DGGITQSPKYLFRKEGQNVTLSCEQNLNHDAMYWYRQDPGQGLRLIYYSQIVNDFQKGDIAEGYSVSREKKESFPLTVTSAQKNPTAFYLCASSPPADEQFFGPGTRLTVL.

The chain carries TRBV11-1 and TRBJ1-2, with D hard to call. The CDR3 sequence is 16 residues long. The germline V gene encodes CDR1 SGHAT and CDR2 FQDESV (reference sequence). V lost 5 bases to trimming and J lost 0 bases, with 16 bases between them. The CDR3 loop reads CASSANSGPSNYGYTF. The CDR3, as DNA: TGTGCCAGCAGCGCAAATTCCGGGCCATCTAACTATGGCTACACCTTC.

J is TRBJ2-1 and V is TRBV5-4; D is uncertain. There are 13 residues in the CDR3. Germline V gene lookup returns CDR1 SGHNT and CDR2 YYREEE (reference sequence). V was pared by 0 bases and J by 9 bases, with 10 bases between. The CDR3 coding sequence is TGTGCCAGCAGCTTGGACCTTGTGGGTGAGCAGTTCTTC. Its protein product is CASSLDLVGEQFF.